This T cell receptor beta chain was captured by sequencing in a study of metastatic and nonmetastatic thyroid tumors. Until they underwent thyroid surgery, no patient had received any treatment. This clone is medium-sized (0.01 to 0.1%) within its sample. Authors' processing steps: Across clinicopathological groups, CDR3 differences served as the basis for building a distant-metastasis classifier for papillary thyroid cancer. With MiXCR, TCRdb reprocessed the PCR reads. TCRdb's processing, not the authors' own work, is the source of the V and J calls. In the table there are about 20,000 clones, about 20% of which are singletons. With 4 bases removed from V and 12 bases from J, the gap between germline ends came to 15 bases. The CDR3 length is 12 residues. The V gene's germline CDR1 is LGHNA and CDR2 YSLEER.

The sequence was obtained from a female donor with papillary thyroid cancer or a benign thyroid nodule (not recorded which). Some clones in this sample may be carry-over from other donors' samples. Material: tumor tissue. The chain recombines TRBV4-3 with TRBJ1-1, with a possible D match to TRBD1 (5 bases). The CDR3: CASSLGTSRTFF. For the CDR3, the DNA is TGCGCCAGCAGCCTTGGGACTAGTAGAACTTTCTTT.